This T cell receptor beta chain was identified during a study of CXCR3-negative and CXCR3-positive naive CD8 T cells. Germline CDR1 reads SGHVS; CDR2 reads FNYEAQ. CDR3 length: 16 residues. Regarding the study as a whole: Similar TRBV-TRBJ gene usage was seen in naive CXCR3-negative and CXCR3-positive cells, but not in memory cells. A higher hydrophobicity marked the TRB CDR3s of CXCR3-positive naive cells versus CXCR3-negative naive cells. For memory CD8+ cells diversity was much lower, but both naive subsets had comparably high diversity.

Naivety in CD8+ T cells corresponded to a CD45RO-CCR7+CD27+CD95- phenotype. Libraries were UMI-labeled 5' RACE TRB cDNA. No DNA is given; TCRdb re-called the 5' RACE reads and lists each CDR3 protein once. The sample totals roughly 100,000 distinct CDR3 sequences; its top ten clones hold 1.1%. Details on this clonotype: Antigen: not known.

This chain joins TRBV7-6 and TRBJ2-1; the TCRdb call, TRBD2, lacks DNA for checking. The sample was naive CXCR3- CD8+ T cells from blood. This sample's subset: CD45RO-CCR7+CD27+CD95- naive CD8+ T cells lacking CXCR3 (TNR3-). This TCR was sampled from a human donor in good health. Some clones in this sample may be carry-over from other donors' samples. The CDR3 loop is CASSAPGLAVYNEQFF.